A single sample is the source of the 29 T cell receptor delta chains below, sequenced in a study of gamma-delta T cells after stem cell transplantation. TCRdb processed the RT-PCR reads again with the CATT caller. Seen here are about 15,000 delta-chain clones, about 8.6% observed once, and the top ten hold about two thirds. Sequenced material: gamma-delta T cells. These receptors were collected from a human donor. It is not recorded whose cells these are; they may come from a transplant donor.

A remark on this clone: TCRdb's protein for this DNA is that of a much larger clone and differs from the translation at residue 4, likely a read error; the protein shown is the DNA translation. For the CDR3, the DNA is TGTGCCTGTGGCCCTACTGGGGGTTGGAGCTCCTGGGACACCCGACAGATGTTTTTC. Its protein product is CACGPTGGWSSWDTRQMFF. The genes are TRDV2 and TRDJ3; 8 bases map to TRDD3. Germline V gene lookup returns CDR1 GEAIGNYY and CDR2 EKD. This CDR3 has 19 residues. The V gene end was trimmed by 5 bases and the J gene end by 0 bases; junction bases not matched to a gene: 11.

About this clone: A far more abundant clone sits one base away, making this likely a read error. Other nucleotide sequences from this sample produce the same CDR3. The chain links TRDV2 to TRDJ1; the D gene is possibly TRDD3 (7 bases). The CDR3 spans 20 residues. The germline gives CDR1 GEAIGNYY, CDR2 EKD. V lost 4 bases to trimming and J lost 4 bases, with 33 bases between them. CDR3 residues: CACDTVPSNWGSENGDKLIF. CDR3 sequence (DNA): TGTGCCTGTGATACCGTTCCTTCCAACTGGGGATCGGAAAATGGCGATAAACTCATCTTT.

This clone was detected ten times or more. The identical CDR3 is also encoded by other nucleotide sequences in the sample. The chain uses TRDV2 and TRDJ1; TRDD3 is a possible D gene (6 bases). V lost 3 bases and J lost 1, with 14 bases in between. The CDR3 loop spans 15 amino acids. Germline V gene sequence: CDR1 GEAIGNYY, CDR2 EKD. The CDR3 here is CACDGRGDSTDKLIF. DNA for the CDR3: TGTGCCTGTGACGGACGGGGGGACAGCACCGATAAACTCATCTTT.

This clone has more than one count but fewer than ten. It is likely a read error: a sequence one base away is far more abundant. In the same sample, other DNA sequences code for this CDR3. The CDR3 region has the DNA TGTGCCTGTGACACCGCAGGCCCCCCGTACACCGATAAACTCATCTTT. The encoded protein is CACDTAGPPYTDKLIF. The chain is built from TRDV2 and TRDJ1, with D unresolved. The CDR3 loop spans 16 amino acids. V was trimmed by 0 bases and J by 0 bases, leaving 13 bases between them. The V gene's germline CDR1 is GEAIGNYY and CDR2 EKD.

Comments on this clone: TCRdb shows a much larger clone's protein in place of this DNA's translation, and the two differ at residue 18, likely through a read error; the protein shown is translated from the DNA. This chain connects TRDV2 to TRDJ1; 7 bases line up with TRDD3. Germline loops: CDR1 GEAIGNYY, CDR2 EKD. CDR3 length: 19 amino acids. CDR3 loop: CACDTAANWGHTYTDKLTF. Written as DNA, the CDR3 is TGTGCCTGTGACACCGCGGCGAACTGGGGACACACGTACACCGATAAACTCACCTTT.

This clone was counted a few times. Other DNA sequences in the same sample also yield this CDR3. The V and J genes are TRDV2 and TRDJ1; 9 bases agree with TRDD3. V dropped 1 base and J dropped 1; count of bases not matched to a gene: 12. CDR1 and CDR2 from the germline V gene are GEAIGNYY and EKD. The CDR3 length is 18 residues. The CDR3 DNA reads TGTGCCTGTGACACATGGGGGGATACTCGGAGTGGCACCGATAAACTCATCTTT. Amino acids: CACDTWGDTRSGTDKLIF.

As concerns this clone: TCRdb records a much larger clone's protein for this DNA, with a difference at residue 7 that likely arises from a read error; the protein given is the translation of the DNA. The rearrangement uses TRDV2 and TRDJ1; D may be TRDD3 (5 bases). Looked up from germline, CDR1 is GEAIGNYY and CDR2 is EKD. Trimming shortened V by 3 bases and J by 0 bases, and 25 bases separated the two germline ends. This CDR3 contains 19 residues. DNA of the CDR3: TGTGCCTGTGACCCACTCAGTAGGGGACCGCCGGAGTACACCGATAAACTCATCTTT. Its protein product is CACDPLSRGPPEYTDKLIF.

CDR3 in amino acids: CACDTGDSTGGDDKLIF. In DNA form, the CDR3 reads TGTGCCTGTGACACCGGTGATAGCACTGGGGGAGACGATAAACTCATCTTT. V and J are TRDV2 and TRDJ1; 9 nucleotides agree with TRDD3. This CDR3 region has 17 residues. Germline-derived CDR1 and CDR2 are GEAIGNYY and EKD. V shed 0 bases, J shed 4 bases, and the junction held 11 bases outside the gene matches.

As concerns this clone: TCRdb pairs this DNA with a much larger clone's protein that differs at residue 7, likely a read error; the protein shown was translated from the DNA. The chain couples TRDV2 to TRDJ1; D gene ambiguous. V lost 0 bases and J 0 bases, leaving 16 bases between the germline ends. The CDR3 runs 17 residues. Germline-derived CDR1 and CDR2 are GEAIGNYY and EKD. CDR3 region: CACDTVQARKDTDKLIF. The CDR3 DNA follows: TGTGCCTGTGACACCGTCCAGGCCCGGAAGGACACCGATAAACTCATCTTT.

This clone was found many times. This rearrangement joins TRDV1 to TRDJ1; D is ambiguous. Germline V gene sequence: CDR1 TSWWSYY, CDR2 QGS. This CDR3 is built from 18 residues. Trimming stripped 0 bases from V and 0 bases from J, with 17 bases between. The CDR3 DNA is TGTGCTCTTGGGGAACTAGCGGCGGACCCACCCTACACCGATAAACTCATCTTT. It is translated as CALGELAADPPYTDKLIF.

As concerns this clone: A single base is all that separates this from a far larger clone, so a read error is likely. Distinct nucleotide sequences in the sample also encode this CDR3. The rearrangement links TRAV29/DV5 to TRDJ1; TRDD3 matches 8 bases. CDR3 length: 19 amino acids. V gave up 1 base and J gave up 0 bases; unmatched junction bases: 17. Germline CDR1 NSMFDY, CDR2 ISSIKDK. This CDR3 reads CAASPIVLGDGRYTDKLIF. CDR3 sequence (DNA): TGTGCAGCAAGCCCGATCGTATTGGGGGATGGGAGGTACACCGATAAACTCATCTTT.

This clone was seen only a few times. TCRdb's protein, taken from a much larger clone, differs from this DNA's translation at residue 13, likely owing to a read error; the protein displayed comes from the DNA. The chain recombines TRAV29/DV5 with TRDJ1; TRDD3 matches 10 bases. V gave up 1 base and J gave up 1 base; unmatched junction bases: 16. Per germline, CDR1 NSMFDY and CDR2 ISSIKDK. The CDR3 loop spans 19 amino acids. The CDR3 reads CAASPIVLGDGRCTDKLIF. The CDR3 region has the DNA TGTGCAGCAAGCCCGATCGTACTGGGGGATGGGAGGTGCACCGATAAACTCATCTTT.

Details on this clone: This DNA translates differently at residue 10 from the TCRdb protein, which is that of a much larger clone; a read error is likely, and the protein shown is the DNA's own translation. J is TRDJ1 and V is TRDV2; TRDD3 is a possible D gene (5 bases). Germline values: CDR1 GEAIGNYY, CDR2 EKD. The CDR3 is 20 amino acids. Trimming left V 1 base short and J 2 bases short, with 28 bases between. The CDR3 coding sequence is TGTGCCTGTGACACTATCCTTTCCCGTGTGGCTGGGACTGCTACCGATAAACTCATCTTT. This translates into CACDTILSRVAGTATDKLIF.

By share, this clone counts as large. The sample carries other DNA sequences with the same CDR3. V is TRDV2 and J is TRDJ1; 8 nucleotides agree with TRDD3. J lost 1 base, V lost 2 bases, and 14 bases had no gene match. From germline, CDR1 is GEAIGNYY and CDR2 EKD. The length of the CDR3 is 18 residues. The CDR3 region has the DNA TGTGCCTGTGACATATTAACCGTCGACGGGGATACCACCGATAAACTCATCTTT. Protein: CACDILTVDGDTTDKLIF.

Notes on this clone: A read error is likely here: a far larger clone is one base away. This CDR3 is also generated by other DNA sequences in the sample. The rearrangement links TRDV2 to TRDJ1; D uncertain. Germline V lookup: CDR1 GEAIGNYY, CDR2 EKD. This CDR3 spans 19 amino acids. Trimming stripped 0 bases from V and 1 base from J, with 23 bases between. The chain's CDR3 is CACDTVPTGPVVGTDKLIF. The CDR3 DNA reads as TGTGCCTGTGACACCGTCCCCACAGGGCCAGTGGTGGGCACCGATAAACTCATCTTT.

Worth noting for this clone: The protein recorded in TCRdb matches a much larger clone and deviates from this DNA's translation at residue 19, suggesting a read error; the protein here is obtained by translating the DNA. J is TRDJ1 and V is TRDV1; TRDD3 matches at 10 bases. Germline V gene data show CDR1 as TSWWSYY and CDR2 as QGS. The CDR3 consists of 22 residues. The CDR3 spells CALGEIWEAMDEDWGIVDNLIF. The CDR3 DNA reads as TGTGCTCTTGGGGAAATCTGGGAGGCGATGGATGAGGACTGGGGGATTGTCGATAACCTCATCTTT.

A word on this clone: TCRdb records a much larger clone's protein for this DNA, with a difference at residue 4 that likely arises from a read error; the protein given is the translation of the DNA. The chain uses TRDV1 and TRDJ2; 9 bases line up with TRDD3. Per the germline V gene, CDR1 is TSWWSYY and CDR2 is QGS. The CDR3 totals 23 residues. V lost 8 bases, J lost 2 bases, and 30 bases stayed unmatched. In nucleotides, the CDR3 is TGTGCTCTTAGGAAGGGGATCCTACTGAAATACGGGGGGATACTGGACTTGACAGCACAACTCTTCTTT. As protein: CALRKGILLKYGGILDLTAQLFF.

Points on this clone: The protein recorded in TCRdb matches a much larger clone and deviates from this DNA's translation at residue 14, suggesting a read error; the protein here is obtained by translating the DNA. The chain couples TRDV2 to TRDJ2, with 7 bases that match TRDD3. Looked up from germline, CDR1 is GEAIGNYY and CDR2 is EKD. The CDR3 has 16 residues. The chain's CDR3 is CACDTVGDPLTAQFFF. In nucleotides, the CDR3 is TGTGCCTGTGACACCGTGGGGGACCCCCTGACAGCACAATTCTTCTTC.

Concerning this clone: The protein TCRdb lists belongs to a much larger clone and differs from this DNA's translation at residues 7 and 8, which points to a read error; the protein shown is made from the DNA. The rearrangement uses TRDV2 and TRDJ1; 7 bases map to TRDD3. The ends lost 3 bases at V and 1 base at J; junction bases unmatched: 13. This CDR3 region has 17 residues. CDR1 and CDR2 (germline): GEAIGNYY, EKD. The CDR3 DNA follows: TGTGCCTGTGACTCTCTCAAGGTGGATACGGTCACCGATAAACTCATCTTT. Translated, it gives CACDSLKVDTVTDKLIF.

This clone has a handful of counts. This likely reflects a read error, since a far larger clone is one base away. Within the sample, other DNA sequences also encode this same CDR3. DNA for the CDR3: TGTGCTCTTGGGGAGCCACCTTACTTCCTACCCCGGTATACTGGGGGATACGGGACAGCACAACTCTTCTTT. Its protein product is CALGEPPYFLPRYTGGYGTAQLFF. The V call is TRDV1, the J call TRDJ2; 13 bases are shared with TRDD3. The CDR3 contains 24 residues. The V gene's germline CDR1 is TSWWSYY and CDR2 QGS. V shed 3 bases, J shed 4 bases, and the junction held 26 bases outside the gene matches.

This sequence joins TRDV2 and TRDJ3; 9 nucleotides line up with TRDD3. CDR3 length equals 21 residues. The trim removed 2 bases at V and 7 bases at J, leaving 20 bases unmatched. Germline-derived CDR1 and CDR2 are GEAIGNYY and EKD. The CDR3 coding sequence is TGTGCCTGTGACAATGCCGTCATGGGGGATAAGTTGTCCTTTGACACCCGACAGATGTTTTTC. Protein: CACDNAVMGDKLSFDTRQMFF.

This clone has a count of ten or more. TCRdb's entry gives the protein of a much larger clone, which mismatches this DNA's translation at residue 14, likely from a read error; the protein reported here is translated from the DNA. The chain combines TRDV1 with TRDJ1; possibly TRDD3 for D (6 bases). V lost 0 bases and J lost 0, with 32 bases in between. CDR3 length: 23 residues. Germline V gives CDR1 TSWWSYY, CDR2 QGS. This chain's CDR3 is CALGELVPKAYRPRVGDTDKLIF. The CDR3 DNA reads TGTGCTCTTGGGGAACTAGTCCCTAAAGCCTATCGGCCCCGGGTGGGGGACACCGATAAACTCATCTTT.

Worth noting for this clone: This likely stems from a read error, as it lies one base from a far larger clone. This sample includes further DNA sequences coding for the same CDR3. This chain links TRDV2 with TRDJ2; D may correspond to TRDD2 or TRDD3 (7 bases each). Per the germline V gene, CDR1 is GEAIGNYY and CDR2 is EKD. V was cut by 4 bases and J by 1 base, with 24 bases left in between. The CDR3 has 19 residues. The DNA for the CDR3 is TGTGCCTGTGATCGCATTCCTACCCGGGGGATGGATTTGACAGCACAACTCTTCTTT. It yields the protein CACDRIPTRGMDLTAQLFF.

This clone came up a few times. This sequence is one base from a far larger clone and is likely a read error. Other DNA sequences in the sample encode the same CDR3. The V gene is TRDV1, the J gene TRDJ1; TRDD3 matches at 12 bases. The CDR3 extends over 21 amino acids. Per germline, CDR1 TSWWSYY and CDR2 QGS. Losses at the gene ends were 0 bases for V and 0 bases for J; bases not matched to a gene: 14. CDR3 DNA: TGTGCTCTTGGGGAACTGCTCCTCCTGGGGGATACGGGGGTGTACACCGATAAACTCATCTTT. Encoded protein: CALGELLLLGDTGVYTDKLIF.

The chain joins TRDV2 to TRDJ1; D possibly corresponds to TRDD3 (6 bases). Germline V CDR1 and CDR2: GEAIGNYY, EKD. V was pared by 3 bases and J by 0 bases, with 22 bases between. The CDR3 contains 18 residues. The CDR3 coding sequence is TGTGCCTGTGACCTAGTCCTGGGGTCCCTGGGGTACACCGATAAACTCATCTTT. Translating gives CACDLVLGSLGYTDKLIF.

In its sample, this clone was seen many times. For this DNA, TCRdb reports the protein of a much larger clone, which diverges at residue 6, most likely from a read error; the protein presented here is translated directly from the DNA. This chain uses TRDV2 with TRDJ1; TRDD3 matches 8 bases. V gave up 2 bases and J gave up 1 base; unmatched junction bases: 14. Germline V gene data show CDR1 as GEAIGNYY and CDR2 as EKD. The CDR3 has 18 residues. The CDR3 spells CACDIFTVDGDTTDKLIF. The CDR3 DNA follows: TGTGCCTGTGACATATTCACCGTCGACGGGGATACCACCGATAAACTCATCTTT.

This clone appeared a few times. The translation of this DNA and the TCRdb protein of a much larger clone differ at residue 9, probably owing to a read error; the protein shown here is translated from the DNA. The V gene is TRDV2, the J gene TRDJ1, with TRDD3 matching over 8 bases. CDR3 length equals 17 residues. V was pared by 3 bases and J by 0 bases, with 11 bases of the junction left unmatched. Germline V CDR1 and CDR2: GEAIGNYY, EKD. The CDR3 bases are TGTGCCTGTGACTTGGTGGGGGATCCCCGAAACACCGATAAACTCATCTTT. This gives the protein CACDLVGDPRNTDKLIF.

Points on this clone: TCRdb records a much larger clone's protein for this DNA, with a difference at residue 4 that likely arises from a read error; the protein given is the translation of the DNA. V is TRDV2 and J is TRDJ1, with 10 bases matching TRDD3. CDR3 size: 20 residues. Germline loops: CDR1 GEAIGNYY, CDR2 EKD. The CDR3 reads CACNTVYQLVGDTTGDKLIF. CDR3 sequence (DNA): TGTGCCTGTAACACCGTTTACCAACTCGTGGGGGATACAACGGGCGATAAACTCATCTTT.

The sample holds many counts of this clone. With only one base between it and a far larger clone, this is likely a read error. Other DNA sequences in this specimen translate into the identical CDR3. This chain uses TRDV1 with TRDJ1, with TRDD3 matching over 8 bases. The germline V gene encodes CDR1 TSWWSYY and CDR2 QGS. This CDR3 comprises 23 residues. Germline trimming cut 9 bases from V and 2 bases from J; bases unmatched to any gene: 35. The CDR3 sequence is CALPGDGPLPTMGDPIETDKLIF. CDR3 sequence (DNA): TGTGCTCTGCCGGGGGACGGCCCCCTGCCGACCATGGGGGATCCCATCGAGACCGATAAACTCATCTTT.